The 9 T cell receptor beta chains given below trace back to one sample, sequenced in a study of blood T cell repertoires in COVID-19 (dated by TCRdb to the early 2020s). Library construction relied on the immunoSEQ multiplex PCR assay. TCRdb took this table from immuneACCESS and kept in-frame rearrangements with V and J called. Such tables lack part of the clones; where checked against another copy, unresolved V genes explain under half of the gap, and the rest is unexplained. This sample is represented by hundreds of thousands of clones; roughly nine tenths of them were singletons. Clones ranked in the top ten supply 1% to 1.3% of the sample. Sequences were obtained from PBMCs or T cells enriched from blood (not recorded which). The receptors were gathered from a man younger than 45 who had recovered from COVID-19.

The J gene is TRBJ1-2, the V gene TRBV3-1 (or the pseudogene TRBV3-2); possibly TRBD1 for D (5 bases). Germline V gene lookup returns CDR1 LGHDT and CDR2 YNNKEL (reference sequence). V dropped 3 bases and J dropped 3 bases, with 8 bases sitting between them. This CDR3 spans 13 amino acids. The CDR3 protein is CASSQSRDYGYTF. Written as DNA, the CDR3 is TGTGCCAGCAGCCAGAGCAGGGACTATGGCTACACCTTC.

V gene TRBV2 combines with J gene TRBJ2-7; 7 positions match TRBD1. J lost 2 bases, V lost 0 bases, and 10 bases had no gene match. The CDR3 extends over 17 amino acids. CDR1 is SNHLY, CDR2 FYNNEI, per germline. The DNA of the CDR3 is TGTGCCAGCAGTGAAGCCCCGAGGGCAGGGGGACCCTACGAGCAGTACTTC. Translated: CASSEAPRAGGPYEQYF.

The CDR3 bases are TGCGCCAGCAGCCAAGGGGCAGCGGAAAACTATGGCTACACCTTC. Translated: CASSQGAAENYGYTF. V is TRBV4-1 and J is TRBJ1-2; no definite D call. CDR1 and CDR2 (germline): MGHRA, YSYEKL. This CDR3 has 15 residues. The V end was cut by 1 base, the J end by 2 bases, with 11 bases between.

The genes are TRBV10-3 and TRBJ1-2, with TRBD1 as a possible D gene (6 bases). Trimming pared 3 bases from V and 0 bases from J, leaving 14 bases between. From germline, CDR1 is ENHRY and CDR2 SYGVKD. The CDR3 is 16 residues long. The CDR3 protein is CAISDIRDIANYGYTF. The DNA of the CDR3 is TGTGCCATCAGTGATATCCGGGACATCGCTAACTATGGCTACACCTTC.

V gene TRBV5-4 combines with J gene TRBJ2-7; 7 bases agree with TRBD2. The J segment lost 5 bases and the V segment lost 7 bases, leaving 15 bases of the junction unmatched. The length of the CDR3 is 15 residues. Looked up from germline, CDR1 is SGHNT and CDR2 is YYREEE (reference sequence). CDR3: CASQPGGSYPDEQYF. The CDR3 bases are TGTGCCAGCCAGCCGGGAGGCAGTTACCCGGACGAGCAGTACTTC.

The chain combines TRBV4-1 with TRBJ2-7, with 7 bases matching TRBD1. The CDR3 has 17 residues. Trimming cost V 0 bases and J 1 base; bases outside gene matches: 9. CDR1 MGHRA and CDR2 YSYEKL come from the germline V gene. As DNA, the CDR3 is TGCGCCAGCAGCCAAGATCTACAGGGGATCATTTCCTACGAGCAGTACTTC. Translated, it gives CASSQDLQGIISYEQYF.

V and J are TRBV4-1 and TRBJ2-7, with TRBD2 matching over 9 bases. Trimming removed 4 bases from V and 4 bases from J; junction bases left unmatched: 8. Looked up from germline, CDR1 is MGHRA and CDR2 is YSYEKL. The CDR3 length is 15 residues. In nucleotides, the CDR3 is TGCGCCAGCAGCCTATCTGAAGCGGGAGGTTACGAGCAGTACTTC. Its protein is CASSLSEAGGYEQYF.

This clone has more than one count but fewer than ten. The chain joins TRBV18 to TRBJ2-7; 9 positions match TRBD1. The CDR3 spans 15 residues. The ends lost 4 bases at V and 5 bases at J; junction bases unmatched: 9. Germline values: CDR1 KGHSH, CDR2 LQKENI. The CDR3: CASSLTGQGINEQYF. The CDR3 DNA reads TGTGCCAGCTCACTAACGGGACAGGGTATCAACGAGCAGTACTTC.

The V gene is TRBV3-1 (or the pseudogene TRBV3-2), the J gene TRBJ2-3, with D perhaps TRBD2 (5 bases). CDR1 is LGHDT and CDR2 is YNNKEL in the germline V gene (reference sequence). The CDR3 runs to 15 residues. V was pared by 2 bases and J by 2 bases, with 11 bases between. The CDR3 sequence is CASSQSEVFTDTQYF. CDR3 nucleotide sequence: TGTGCCAGCAGCCAATCGGAGGTTTTCACAGATACGCAGTATTTT.